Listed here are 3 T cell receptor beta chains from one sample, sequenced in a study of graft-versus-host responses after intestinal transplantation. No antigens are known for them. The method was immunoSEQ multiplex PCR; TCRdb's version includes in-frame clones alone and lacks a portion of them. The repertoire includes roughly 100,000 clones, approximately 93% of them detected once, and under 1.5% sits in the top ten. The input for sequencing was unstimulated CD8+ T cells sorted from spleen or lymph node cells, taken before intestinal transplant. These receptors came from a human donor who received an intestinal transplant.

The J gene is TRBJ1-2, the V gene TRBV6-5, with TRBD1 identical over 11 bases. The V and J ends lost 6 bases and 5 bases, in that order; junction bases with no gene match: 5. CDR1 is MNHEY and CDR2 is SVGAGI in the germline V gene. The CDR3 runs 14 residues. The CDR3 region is CASSRTGGVYGYTF. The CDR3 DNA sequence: TGTGCCAGCAGCCGGACAGGGGGCGTGTATGGCTACACCTTC.

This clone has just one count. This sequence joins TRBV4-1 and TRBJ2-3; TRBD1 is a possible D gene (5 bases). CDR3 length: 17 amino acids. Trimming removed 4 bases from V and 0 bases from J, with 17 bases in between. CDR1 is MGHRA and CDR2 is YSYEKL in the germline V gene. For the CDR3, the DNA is TGCGCCAGCAGCCCTACTGGGGCGTACCAAAGCACAGATACGCAGTATTTT. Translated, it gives CASSPTGAYQSTDTQYF.

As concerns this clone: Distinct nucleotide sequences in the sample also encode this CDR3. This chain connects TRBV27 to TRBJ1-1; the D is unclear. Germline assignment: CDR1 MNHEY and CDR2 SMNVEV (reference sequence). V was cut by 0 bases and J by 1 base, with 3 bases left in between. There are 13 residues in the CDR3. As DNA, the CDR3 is TGTGCCAGCAGTTTATCGGAGAACACTGAAGCTTTCTTT. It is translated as CASSLSENTEAFF.